The entry below describes one TCR beta chain. Additional DNA sequences in this sample encode the identical CDR3. The data were taken from a study of blood T cell repertoires in COVID-19. The assay was immunoSEQ multiplex PCR, and TCRdb's table has in-frame clones only and misses some. The table includes roughly 93,000 clones, roughly nine tenths detected once. Germline loops: CDR1 SGDLS, CDR2 YYNGEE. The CDR3 contains 12 residues. The V and J ends lost 0 bases and 6 bases respectively, with 4 bases between them. The sequenced sample consisted of peripheral blood. The rearrangement joins TRBV9 to TRBJ2-1; D unclear. This clonotype was obtained from a man between 45 and 60 years old with acute or convalescent COVID-19. The CDR3 DNA is TGTGCCAGCAGCGTAGGCGTCAATGAGCAGTTCTTC. Amino acid sequence: CASSVGVNEQFF.